The 25 T cell receptor beta chains in this list originate from one sample, sequenced in a study of cytotoxic CD8 clonotypes in ibrutinib-treated CLL. Profiled with immunoSEQ multiplex PCR; TCRdb holds only in-frame clones, not every one. Among 90,000 to 150,000 clones listed, 58% were seen once. The source material was PBMCs, sampled after 24 months of ibrutinib treatment. Receptors originate from a human donor with chronic lymphocytic leukemia.

With regard to this clone: The junction shows a germline mismatch at one end, possibly a read error. The CDR3 region has the DNA TGTGCCAGCAGCCCAGGGGGTGCGGGGGGACCACGGCATGCCTTC. Translating it yields CASSPGGAGGPRHAF. The chain joins TRBV9 to TRBJ2-7, with a weak D call TRBD2 (8 bases). This CDR3 is built from 15 residues. Looked up from germline, CDR1 is SGDLS and CDR2 is YYNGEE.

This clone was detected only a few times. This rearrangement joins TRBV5-1 to TRBJ2-7; TRBD2 matches at 8 bases. This CDR3 spans 15 amino acids. Trimming at V came to 0 bases and at J to 3 bases, leaving 5 bases not matched to a gene. CDR1 and CDR2 (germline): SGHRS, YFSETQ. The DNA of the CDR3 is TGCGCCAGCAGCTTGGCCGAGGCGGGGGGCTACGAGCAGTACTTC. This codes for CASSLAEAGGYEQYF.

The chain carries TRBV5-1 and TRBJ2-1; D remains unclear. Trimming removed 5 bases at V and 4 bases at J, with 4 bases between. Germline CDR1 is SGHRS and CDR2 is YFSETQ. CDR3 length: 11 residues. CDR3 nucleotide sequence: TGCGCCAGCAGGCTATACAATGAGCAGTTCTTC. It translates to CASRLYNEQFF.

This clone has just a few counts. This chain connects TRBV5-1 to TRBJ2-5, with D possibly matching TRBD1 (5 bases). The germline gives CDR1 SGHRS, CDR2 YFSETQ. The CDR3 is 15 amino acids. Trimming stripped 0 bases from V and 1 base from J, with 10 bases between. DNA of the CDR3: TGCGCCAGCAGCTTGGTACAGGCGGCCCAAGAGACCCAGTACTTC. It codes for CASSLVQAAQETQYF.

The J gene is TRBJ1-2, the V gene TRBV4-1, with 11 bases lining up with TRBD1. Germline V gives CDR1 MGHRA, CDR2 YSYEKL. This CDR3 region has 15 residues. V lost 3 bases and J lost 2; bases outside the gene matches: 2. The CDR3 is CASSHGTGGNYGYTF. The CDR3 nucleotides are TGCGCCAGCAGCCACGGGACAGGGGGAAACTATGGCTACACCTTC.

The V gene is TRBV27, the J gene TRBJ2-1, with TRBD1 matching over 10 bases. Unmatched junction bases numbered 15, after V lost 6 bases and J lost 10 bases. CDR1 and CDR2 (germline): MNHEY, SMNVEV (reference sequence). The CDR3 is made up of 16 amino acids. The CDR3 is CASRKFTGQGFEEQFF. Here the CDR3 DNA reads TGTGCCAGCAGAAAATTCACGGGACAGGGGTTCGAGGAGCAGTTCTTC.

This chain uses TRBV12-2 with TRBJ2-7; the table's D call TRBD2 went unverified against the DNA. TRBV12-2 is a pseudogene. The CDR3 loop spans 16 amino acids. The CDR3 loop is CASRSLFREVAYEQYF. In nucleotides, the CDR3 is TGTGCAAGTCGCTCGCTCTTCAGGGAGGTCGCCTACGAGCAGTACTTC.

This chain uses TRBV11-3 with TRBJ2-3; D unclear. The CDR3 runs 14 residues. From germline, CDR1 is SGHNT and CDR2 YENEEA. Trimming left V 3 bases short and J 0 bases short, with 7 bases between. In nucleotides, the CDR3 is TGTGCCAGCAGCTTGGCCCCTAGCACAGATACGCAGTATTTT. Its protein product is CASSLAPSTDTQYF.

The chain combines TRBV7-2 with TRBJ1-4, with 8 positions matching TRBD1. Germline-derived CDR1 and CDR2 are SGHTA and FQGNSA. The CDR3 has 13 amino acids. With 3 bases clipped from V and 7 bases from J, the junction kept 1 base outside the gene matches. The CDR3 nucleotides read TGTGCCAGCAGCTTTGGGACAGGTGAAAAACTGTTTTTT. This translates into CASSFGTGEKLFF.

This chain joins TRBV5-6 and TRBJ2-7; D remains unclear. The V gene lost 6 bases and the J gene lost 2 bases, with 12 bases spanning the gap. The CDR3 is 13 residues long. Germline CDR1 is SGHDT and CDR2 is YYEEEE. The CDR3 nucleotides read TGTGCCAGCAACGATCGACGGGCCTACGAGCAGTACTTC. Protein sequence: CASNDRRAYEQYF.

The chain links TRBV11-3 to TRBJ1-1; D call uncertain. The CDR3 covers 14 residues. V lost 4 bases to trimming and J lost 10 bases, with 19 bases between them. Germline loops: CDR1 SGHNT, CDR2 YENEEA. CDR3 amino acids: CASSSLGQKEGAFF. CDR3 in DNA: TGTGCCAGCAGCTCCCTCGGGCAGAAGGAGGGAGCTTTCTTT.

The sample holds a few counts of this clone. V gene TRBV18 combines with J gene TRBJ2-2; D is unclear. The CDR3 is 16 residues long. CDR1 is KGHSH, CDR2 LQKENI, per germline. V shed 0 bases and J shed 4 bases, with 12 bases lying between them. The DNA of the CDR3 is TGTGCCAGCTCACCACCTCAACGCCAACTCACCGGGGAGCTGTTTTTT. Translated: CASSPPQRQLTGELFF.

The gene calls are TRBV6-4 and TRBJ1-1; D is perhaps TRBD1 (6 bases). Germline V gene data show CDR1 as MRHNA and CDR2 as SNTAGT. V lost 2 bases to trimming and J lost 4 bases, with 14 bases between them. There are 15 residues in the CDR3. The CDR3 DNA is TGTGCCAGCAGTGACCAAGGGGGAGGGGGCACTGAAGCTTTCTTT. Translation: CASSDQGGGGTEAFF.

This clone was counted between two and nine times. The chain joins TRBV7-8 to TRBJ2-3; D gene unclear. Trimming left V 5 bases short and J 8 bases short, with 11 bases between. The CDR3 is made up of 12 amino acids. The germline V gene has CDR1 SGHVS and CDR2 FQNEAQ. In DNA, the CDR3 is TGTGCCAGCAGCGCCTCCATAGGTACGCAGTATTTT. Its translation is CASSASIGTQYF.

This clone was seen only a few times. Germline is not matched at one junction end, which may reflect a read error. This chain links TRBV4-1 with TRBJ1-6; 7 nucleotides match TRBD1. The CDR3 runs to 12 residues. Germline lookup yields CDR1 MGHRA and CDR2 YSYEKL. In DNA form, the CDR3 reads TGCGCCAGCAGCCACACGACAGGGCCGGTCAACTTT. This encodes CASSHTTGPVNF.

Turning to this clone: The identical CDR3 is also encoded by other nucleotide sequences in the sample. The V call is TRBV5-1, the J call TRBJ2-2, with 9 bases matching TRBD1. The V gene's germline CDR1 is SGHRS and CDR2 YFSETQ. The ends lost 2 bases at V and 3 bases at J; junction bases unmatched: 2. This CDR3 is 15 amino acids long. CDR3 protein: CASSLQGADTGELFF. The CDR3 region has the DNA TGCGCCAGCAGCTTACAGGGGGCAGACACCGGGGAGCTGTTTTTT.

CDR3 nucleotide sequence: TGTGCCAGCAGTGAACCGAACAGGGATCGGCCCTACGAGCAGTACTTC. This sequence encodes CASSEPNRDRPYEQYF. The V and J genes are TRBV6-1 and TRBJ2-7, with a weak D call TRBD1 (6 bases). CDR3 length: 16 amino acids. V was shortened by 2 bases and J by 2 bases, with 16 bases between the two germline ends. Germline-derived CDR1 and CDR2 are MNHNS and SASEGT.

This clone showed up just a few times. The chain employs TRBV28 and TRBJ2-6; D possibly matches TRBD1 or TRBD2 (5 bases each). Germline values: CDR1 MDHEN, CDR2 SYDVKM. Trimming stripped 2 bases from V and 0 bases from J, with 8 bases between. The CDR3 consists of 16 residues. The CDR3 region is CASSLGGSSGANVLTF. Here the CDR3 DNA reads TGTGCCAGCAGTTTAGGGGGTAGCTCTGGGGCCAACGTCCTGACTTTC.

The CDR3 DNA reads TGCGCCAGCAGCCAAGCGGGAAGGCGGCAGAACACCGGGGAGCTGTTTTTT. Amino acid sequence: CASSQAGRRQNTGELFF. The rearrangement links TRBV4-1 to TRBJ2-2; maybe TRBD2 (5 bases). The CDR3 consists of 17 residues. The V end was cut by 1 base, the J end by 1 base, with 13 bases between. Germline loops: CDR1 MGHRA, CDR2 YSYEKL.

V gene TRBV6-6 combines with J gene TRBJ2-1; TRBD1 aligns across 8 bases. This CDR3 contains 14 residues. The junction had 4 bases not matched to a gene; V was cut back by 7 bases and J by 2 bases. The germline gives CDR1 MNHNY, CDR2 SVGAGI (reference sequence). The CDR3 loop is CASTRQGTYNEQFF. The CDR3 DNA reads as TGTGCCAGCACCAGACAGGGGACCTACAATGAGCAGTTCTTC.

The V gene is TRBV2, the J gene TRBJ2-1; no reliable D call. This CDR3 region has 13 residues. Germline CDR1 is SNHLY and CDR2 is FYNNEI. Between the trimmed V and J ends, which lost 8 bases and 0 bases, there was a span of 8 bases. The CDR3 loop is CASLPSSYNEQFF. The DNA of the CDR3 is TGTGCCAGCCTCCCCAGCTCCTACAATGAGCAGTTCTTC.

This rearrangement joins TRBV7-2 to TRBJ1-5; D call uncertain. The CDR3 extends over 14 amino acids. With 0 bases removed from V and 1 base from J, the gap between germline ends came to 4 bases. CDR1 is SGHTA and CDR2 is FQGNSA in the germline V gene. CDR3 DNA sequence: TGTGCCAGCAGCTTAGCACAGAGCAATCAGCCCCAGCATTTT. This sequence encodes CASSLAQSNQPQHF.

This chain connects TRBV28 to TRBJ2-7, with a possible D match to TRBD1 (5 bases). The germline gives CDR1 MDHEN, CDR2 SYDVKM. V dropped 6 bases and J dropped 4 bases, with 10 bases sitting between them. This CDR3 region has 12 residues. The CDR3 is CASRVTGYEQYF. CDR3 DNA sequence: TGTGCCAGCAGGGTAACAGGATACGAGCAGTACTTC.

The sample holds a few counts of this clone. This chain joins TRBV2 and TRBJ1-2; D is ambiguous. Germline CDR1 reads SNHLY; CDR2 reads FYNNEI. This CDR3 spans 11 amino acids. The V and J ends lost 10 bases and 5 bases respectively, with 11 bases between them. The CDR3: CATTELYGYTF. The CDR3, as DNA: TGTGCCACCACCGAACTTTATGGCTACACCTTC. Complete variable domain (other parts from reference TRBV2 and TRBJ1-2): EPEVTQTPSHQVTQMGQEVILRCVPISNHLYFYWYRQILGQKVEFLVSFYNNEISEKSEIFDDQFSVERPDGSNFTLKIRSTKLEDSAMYFCATTELYGYTFGSGTRLTVV.

V gene TRBV29-1 combines with J gene TRBJ1-4; D remains unclear. With 3 bases removed from V and 8 bases from J, the gap between germline ends came to 13 bases. From germline, CDR1 is SQVTM and CDR2 ANQGSEA. The CDR3 runs to 13 residues. The CDR3 nucleotides are TGCAGCGTTGAGAGAGGGAACGGGGAAAAACTGTTTTTT. It is translated as CSVERGNGEKLFF.